The text below deals with one TCR beta chain. This specimen comes from a study of blood T cell repertoires in COVID-19. Across the study: From T cells, B-cell-depleted T cells, or PBMCs came the material, which was cDNA or gDNA.

As processed by the authors: Amplifying reference gene primers gave estimates of nucleated cell counts. The table came from immunoSEQ multiplex PCR; TCRdb's copy has only in-frame clones and leaves some out. V, J and clone size derive from that table, while D and trimming were established from the DNA sequence. The table includes 20,000 to 30,000 clones, about nine tenths detected once. The CDR3 length is 15 residues. CDR1 is SGDLS and CDR2 is YYNGEE in the germline V gene. J lost 6 bases, V lost 7 bases, and 12 bases had no gene match. This TCR derives from a man aged 50 to 60 with active COVID-19. This sequence joins TRBV9 and TRBJ2-2; 7 bases fit TRBD2. Specimen: peripheral blood. CDR3: CASGRREMIAGELFF. The CDR3 DNA sequence: TGTGCCAGCGGCCGGCGGGAGATGATTGCCGGGGAGCTGTTTTTT.